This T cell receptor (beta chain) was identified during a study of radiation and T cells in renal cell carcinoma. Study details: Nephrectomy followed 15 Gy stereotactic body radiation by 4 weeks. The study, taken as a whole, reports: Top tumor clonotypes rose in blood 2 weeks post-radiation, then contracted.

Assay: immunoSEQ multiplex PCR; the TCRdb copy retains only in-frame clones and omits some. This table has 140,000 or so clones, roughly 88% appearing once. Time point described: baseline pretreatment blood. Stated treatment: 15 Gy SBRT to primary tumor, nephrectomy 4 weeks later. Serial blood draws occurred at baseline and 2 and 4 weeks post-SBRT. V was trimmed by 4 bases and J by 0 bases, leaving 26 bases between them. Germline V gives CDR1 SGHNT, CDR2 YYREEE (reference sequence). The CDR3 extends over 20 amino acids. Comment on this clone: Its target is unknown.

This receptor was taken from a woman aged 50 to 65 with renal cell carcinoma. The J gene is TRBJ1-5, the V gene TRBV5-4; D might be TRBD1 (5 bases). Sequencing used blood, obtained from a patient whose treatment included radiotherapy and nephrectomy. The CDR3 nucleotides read TGTGCCAGCAGCCCGGGGGGACCACCTGGGAGGGATTATAGCAATCAGCCCCAGCATTTT. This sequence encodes CASSPGGPPGRDYSNQPQHF.